These T cell receptor beta chains were read from a single sample in a study of control samples from healthy donors and cancer patients. TCRdb keeps only in-frame clones here, not all; method: immunoSEQ multiplex PCR. The data contain 110,000 to 150,000 clones, 90% to 95% of them singletons. Material for sequencing was PBMCs. The receptor set was obtained from a man between 60 and 75 years old with colorectal cancer. CDR3s include the opening cysteine and the closing phenylalanine or tryptophan. A D gene is named only where the DNA matches it firmly. Clone size, where shown, is once, few, many, or a class for clones that have expanded.

clone size: -
J gene: TRBJ2-1
CDR3 length: 13
D gene: -
V gene: TRBV23-1
CDR3 DNA: TGCGCCAGCAGTCACCCGGACAGAAATGAGCAGTTCTTC
CDR3 protein: CASSHPDRNEQFF

clone size: -
J gene: TRBJ1-1
CDR3 length: 13
D gene: -
V gene: TRBV27
CDR3 DNA: TGTGCCAGCAGTTTAAGCGCAGCGTCTGAAGCTTTCTTT
CDR3 protein: CASSLSAASEAFF

clone size: -
J gene: TRBJ1-2
CDR3 length: 15
D gene: -
V gene: TRBV18
CDR3 DNA: TGTGCCAGCTCACCACCGGTTGTCGGGAACTATGGCTACACCTTC
CDR3 protein: CASSPPVVGNYGYTF

clone size: -
J gene: TRBJ1-5
CDR3 length: 14
D gene: -
V gene: TRBV5-5
CDR3 DNA: TGTGCCAGCAGCTTGGCCTGGGGAAATCAGCCCCAGCATTTT
CDR3 protein: CASSLAWGNQPQHF

clone size: -
J gene: TRBJ2-3
CDR3 length: 15
D gene: TRBD1
V gene: TRBV19
CDR3 DNA: TGTGCCAGTAGTATCGGACAGGGGGCCGCGGATACGCAGTATTTT
CDR3 protein: CASSIGQGAADTQYF

clone size: -
J gene: TRBJ1-1
CDR3 length: 15
D gene: -
V gene: TRBV2
CDR3 DNA: TGTGCCAGCAGTGAAGCGCGGGCAGGGTACACTGAAGCTTTCTTT
CDR3 protein: CASSEARAGYTEAFF

clone size: -
J gene: TRBJ2-2
CDR3 length: 15
D gene: -
V gene: TRBV9
CDR3 DNA: TGTGCCAGCAGCGTTGGGGCCGTGAACACCGGGGAGCTGTTTTTT
CDR3 protein: CASSVGAVNTGELFF

clone size: -
J gene: TRBJ1-2
CDR3 length: 13
D gene: -
V gene: TRBV12-3/TRBV12-4
CDR3 DNA: TGTGCCAGCAGTTCCACGGTCCCAGAGGGCTACACCTTC
CDR3 protein: CASSSTVPEGYTF

clone size: -
J gene: TRBJ1-2
CDR3 length: 13
D gene: -
V gene: TRBV5-4
CDR3 DNA: TGTGCCAGCAGCCTACAGGACCTATATGGCTACACCTTC
CDR3 protein: CASSLQDLYGYTF

clone size: -
J gene: TRBJ1-1
CDR3 length: 15
D gene: TRBD1
V gene: TRBV4-1
CDR3 DNA: TGCGCCAGCAGCTCAGGACAGGGGCGGCCCACTGAAGCTTTCTTT
CDR3 protein: CASSSGQGRPTEAFF

clone size: -
J gene: TRBJ2-7
CDR3 length: 17
D gene: TRBD2
V gene: TRBV7-8
CDR3 DNA: TGTGCCAGCAGCTTAGAGAGGTTCGTAGCGGGGGCCCCGAGGCAGTACTTC
CDR3 protein: CASSLERFVAGAPRQYF

clone size: -
J gene: TRBJ2-3
CDR3 length: 16
D gene: TRBD2
V gene: TRBV28
CDR3 DNA: TGTGCCAGTCCTTCGGGGCGGGGGGGATCCACAGATACGCAGTATTTT
CDR3 protein: CASPSGRGGSTDTQYF

clone size: -
J gene: TRBJ2-5
CDR3 length: 15
D gene: -
V gene: TRBV9
CDR3 DNA: TGTGCCAGCAGCGTAGCAACGGGGGCCGGGGAGACCCAGTACTTC
CDR3 protein: CASSVATGAGETQYF

clone size: -
J gene: TRBJ1-6
CDR3 length: 14
D gene: -
V gene: TRBV28
CDR3 DNA: TGTGCCAGCAGTTTAAACGGAAATAATTCACCCCTCCACTTT
CDR3 protein: CASSLNGNNSPLHF

clone size: -
J gene: TRBJ2-1
CDR3 length: 13
D gene: TRBD2
V gene: TRBV29-1
CDR3 DNA: TGCAGCCAATCTCGGGGGGGGCCAGATGAGCAGTTCTTC
CDR3 protein: CSQSRGGPDEQFF

clone size: -
J gene: TRBJ1-1
CDR3 length: 15
D gene: -
V gene: TRBV6-6
CDR3 DNA: TGTGCCAGCAGTTACATTGGGGGGAGGAATGAGGAAGCTTTCTTT
CDR3 protein: CASSYIGGRNEEAFF

clone size: -
J gene: TRBJ1-1
CDR3 length: 16
D gene: -
V gene: TRBV3-1/TRBV3-2
CDR3 DNA: TGTGCCAGCAGCCAAGCGGGCAGAACCATGAACACTGAAGCTTTCTTT
CDR3 protein: CASSQAGRTMNTEAFF

clone size: -
J gene: TRBJ2-5
CDR3 length: 15
D gene: -
V gene: TRBV7-9
CDR3 DNA: TGTGCCAGCAGCCACATTCGACTGTACCAAGAGACCCAGTACTTC
CDR3 protein: CASSHIRLYQETQYF

clone size: -
J gene: TRBJ2-7
CDR3 length: 14
D gene: TRBD1
V gene: TRBV18
CDR3 DNA: TGTGCCAGCTCACCACGGACAGGACTCTACGAGCAGTACTTC
CDR3 protein: CASSPRTGLYEQYF

clone size: -
J gene: TRBJ1-4
CDR3 length: 13
D gene: -
V gene: TRBV5-4
CDR3 DNA: TGTGCCAGCAGCTTGGCCGGGAATGAAAAACTGTTTTTT
CDR3 protein: CASSLAGNEKLFF

clone size: -
J gene: TRBJ2-3
CDR3 length: 11
D gene: -
V gene: TRBV7-2
CDR3 DNA: TGTGCCAGCAGCCAGGGGGATACGCAGTATTTT
CDR3 protein: CASSQGDTQYF

clone size: -
J gene: TRBJ1-2
CDR3 length: 12
D gene: TRBD1
V gene: TRBV29-1
CDR3 DNA: TGCAGCGTTGTGGAGGGGGCGAGGGGCTACACCTTC
CDR3 protein: CSVVEGARGYTF

clone size: -
J gene: TRBJ2-7
CDR3 length: 14
D gene: TRBD1
V gene: TRBV6-6
CDR3 DNA: TGTGCCAGCAGCTGGGACAGGGGAGGCGACGAGCAGTACTTC
CDR3 protein: CASSWDRGGDEQYF

clone size: once
J gene: TRBJ1-2
CDR3 length: 14
D gene: TRBD1
V gene: TRBV6-6
CDR3 DNA: TGTGCCAGCAGCACAGGGGGCGCTAACTATGGCTACACCTTC
CDR3 protein: CASSTGGANYGYTF

clone size: -
J gene: TRBJ1-4
CDR3 length: 16
D gene: TRBD1
V gene: TRBV6-2/TRBV6-3
CDR3 DNA: TGTGCCAGCAGTACCGCAGGACAGGGGTCTAGTGAAAAACTGTTTTTT
CDR3 protein: CASSTAGQGSSEKLFF

clone size: -
J gene: TRBJ1-6
CDR3 length: 16
D gene: -
V gene: TRBV2
CDR3 DNA: TGTGCCAGCGATAGGGACGGGAGCTCCTATAATTCACCCCTCCACTTT
CDR3 protein: CASDRDGSSYNSPLHF

clone size: -
J gene: TRBJ2-1
CDR3 length: 15
D gene: TRBD2
V gene: TRBV3-1/TRBV3-2
CDR3 DNA: TGTGCCAGCAGCCAAGCCCCCGGGGGGGCCAGTGAGCAGTTCTTC
CDR3 protein: CASSQAPGGASEQFF

clone size: -
J gene: TRBJ1-4
CDR3 length: 17
D gene: TRBD1
V gene: TRBV6-1
CDR3 DNA: TGTGCCAGCAGTGCCGGGACAGGGGGCGGGGTTGGGGAAAAACTGTTTTTT
CDR3 protein: CASSAGTGGGVGEKLFF

clone size: -
J gene: TRBJ2-4
CDR3 length: 16
D gene: TRBD2
V gene: TRBV27
CDR3 DNA: TGTGCCAGCAGATCTCTGGGCGGGGGGGCCAAAAACATTCAGTACTTC
CDR3 protein: CASRSLGGGAKNIQYF

clone size: -
J gene: TRBJ2-2
CDR3 length: 17
D gene: -
V gene: TRBV6-2/TRBV6-3
CDR3 DNA: TGTGCCAGCAGTTATACCCCCCGGGGGCCGAACACCGGGGAGCTGTTTTTT
CDR3 protein: CASSYTPRGPNTGELFF

clone size: -
J gene: TRBJ2-7
CDR3 length: 13
D gene: -
V gene: TRBV12-3/TRBV12-4
CDR3 DNA: TGTGCCAGCAGTTTATCCGGTTCCTACGAGCAGTACTTC
CDR3 protein: CASSLSGSYEQYF

clone size: -
J gene: TRBJ1-5
CDR3 length: 15
D gene: TRBD1
V gene: TRBV7-2
CDR3 DNA: TGTGCCAGCAGCTACAGGGGGCTCAGCAATCAGCCCCAGCATTTT
CDR3 protein: CASSYRGLSNQPQHF

clone size: -
J gene: TRBJ2-5
CDR3 length: 15
D gene: TRBD1
V gene: TRBV5-5
CDR3 DNA: TGTGCCAGCAGCTGGGGACAGGGGGCGGGAGAGACCCAGTACTTC
CDR3 protein: CASSWGQGAGETQYF

clone size: -
J gene: TRBJ1-3
CDR3 length: 14
D gene: -
V gene: TRBV5-4
CDR3 DNA: TGTGCCAGCAGCTCGGACCCCTCTGGAAACACCATATATTTT
CDR3 protein: CASSSDPSGNTIYF

clone size: -
J gene: TRBJ1-5
CDR3 length: 14
D gene: -
V gene: TRBV7-2
CDR3 DNA: TGTGCCAGCAGCTCGGAACAGGGCCGACAGCCCCAGCATTTT
CDR3 protein: CASSSEQGRQPQHF

clone size: -
J gene: TRBJ2-3
CDR3 length: 15
D gene: -
V gene: TRBV7-9
CDR3 DNA: TGTGCCAGCAGCTTAGGCTACAGGGAGTCAGATACGCAGTATTTT
CDR3 protein: CASSLGYRESDTQYF

clone size: -
J gene: TRBJ2-7
CDR3 length: 15
D gene: TRBD1
V gene: TRBV5-6
CDR3 DNA: TGTGCCAGCAGCATCTACGGGACAGGTACCTACGAGCAGTACTTC
CDR3 protein: CASSIYGTGTYEQYF

clone size: -
J gene: TRBJ2-3
CDR3 length: 16
D gene: -
V gene: TRBV5-4
CDR3 DNA: TGTGCCAGCAGCGGAGGGACTTCGACTAGCACAGATACGCAGTATTTT
CDR3 protein: CASSGGTSTSTDTQYF

clone size: -
J gene: TRBJ2-3
CDR3 length: 16
D gene: TRBD2
V gene: TRBV5-1
CDR3 DNA: TGCGCCAGCAGCTTGGATGGACTAGCGGCCACAGATACGCAGTATTTT
CDR3 protein: CASSLDGLAATDTQYF

clone size: -
J gene: TRBJ1-2
CDR3 length: 13
D gene: TRBD1
V gene: TRBV6-2/TRBV6-3
CDR3 DNA: TGTGCCAGCAGTTTCGACAGGGGGTATGGCTACACCTTC
CDR3 protein: CASSFDRGYGYTF

clone size: -
J gene: TRBJ1-1
CDR3 length: 14
D gene: TRBD1
V gene: TRBV3-1/TRBV3-2
CDR3 DNA: TGTGCCAGCAGCCATCAGGGGGCTGTGACTGAAGCTTTCTTT
CDR3 protein: CASSHQGAVTEAFF

clone size: -
J gene: TRBJ2-3
CDR3 length: 15
D gene: -
V gene: TRBV5-1
CDR3 DNA: TGCGCCAGCAGCTTGGACGCAGGGGCGCGGAATACGCAGTATTTT
CDR3 protein: CASSLDAGARNTQYF

clone size: -
J gene: TRBJ2-1
CDR3 length: 13
D gene: -
V gene: TRBV6-5
CDR3 DNA: TGTGCCAGCAGTTACAGGGGCACTAGAGAGCAGTTCTTC
CDR3 protein: CASSYRGTREQFF

clone size: -
J gene: TRBJ1-5
CDR3 length: 13
D gene: TRBD1
V gene: TRBV14
CDR3 DNA: TGTGCCAGCAGCACAGGGGTGGAACAGCCCCAGCATTTT
CDR3 protein: CASSTGVEQPQHF

clone size: -
J gene: TRBJ1-4
CDR3 length: 19
D gene: -
V gene: TRBV21-1
CDR3 DNA: TGTGCCAGCAGCATAAACCGGACAGGGCAGCGTCTTTGGGATGAAAAACTGTTTTTT
CDR3 protein: CASSINRTGQRLWDEKLFF

clone size: -
J gene: TRBJ1-1
CDR3 length: 16
D gene: -
V gene: TRBV13
CDR3 DNA: TGTGCCAGCAGCTCCCTCCTCCGGGCCGAGAACACTGAAGCTTTCTTT
CDR3 protein: CASSSLLRAENTEAFF

clone size: -
J gene: TRBJ2-7
CDR3 length: 15
D gene: -
V gene: TRBV19
CDR3 DNA: TGTGCCAGTAGTGCCCGTCGGGCAGGGGAAAGTGAGCAGTACTTC
CDR3 protein: CASSARRAGESEQYF

clone size: -
J gene: TRBJ2-7
CDR3 length: 16
D gene: TRBD2
V gene: TRBV14
CDR3 DNA: TGTGCCAGCAGCCCCTCCACGGGGGGGCTCCCCCACGAGCAGTACTTC
CDR3 protein: CASSPSTGGLPHEQYF

clone size: once
J gene: TRBJ1-2
CDR3 length: 12
D gene: -
V gene: TRBV6-4
CDR3 DNA: TGTGCCAGCAGTCCGAGTTCAGGTGGCTACACCTTC
CDR3 protein: CASSPSSGGYTF

clone size: -
J gene: TRBJ2-5
CDR3 length: 14
D gene: TRBD2
V gene: TRBV9
CDR3 DNA: TGTGCCAGCAGCGTAGGGGGACTACAAGAGACCCAGTACTTC
CDR3 protein: CASSVGGLQETQYF

clone size: -
J gene: TRBJ1-6
CDR3 length: 15
D gene: -
V gene: TRBV7-2
CDR3 DNA: TGTGCCAGCAGCTACGAGAGCTCCTATAATTCACCCCTCCACTTT
CDR3 protein: CASSYESSYNSPLHF

clone size: -
J gene: TRBJ2-2
CDR3 length: 16
D gene: TRBD2
V gene: TRBV5-1
CDR3 DNA: TGCGCCAGCAGCTTGGCCGTAGCGGGGGGCACCGGGGAGCTGTTTTTT
CDR3 protein: CASSLAVAGGTGELFF

clone size: -
J gene: TRBJ2-3
CDR3 length: 12
D gene: -
V gene: TRBV29-1
CDR3 DNA: TGCAGCGTTGGGTCAGGGGAGGATACGCAGTATTTT
CDR3 protein: CSVGSGEDTQYF